This TCR beta chain was retrieved from a study of cytomegalovirus exposure and HLA in healthy donors. PCR primers comprised 60 Vbeta and 13 Jbeta primers. Generated by immunoSEQ multiplex PCR, the TCRdb table keeps only in-frame clones and is missing some. The sample includes under 200,000 clones, roughly 82% of them seen just once. Germline lookup yields CDR1 SNHLY and CDR2 FYNNEI. The CDR3 is 14 residues long. V was pared by 4 bases and J by 3 bases, with 13 bases between. The specimen was PBMCs. The chain carries TRBV2 and TRBJ2-7; D might be TRBD1 (6 bases). The sequence derives from a man aged 50-60 years in good health and CMV-seropositive. This chain's CDR3 is CASSGQDQYYEQYF. The CDR3 DNA reads TGTGCCAGCAGTGGACAGGACCAGTACTACGAGCAGTACTTC.